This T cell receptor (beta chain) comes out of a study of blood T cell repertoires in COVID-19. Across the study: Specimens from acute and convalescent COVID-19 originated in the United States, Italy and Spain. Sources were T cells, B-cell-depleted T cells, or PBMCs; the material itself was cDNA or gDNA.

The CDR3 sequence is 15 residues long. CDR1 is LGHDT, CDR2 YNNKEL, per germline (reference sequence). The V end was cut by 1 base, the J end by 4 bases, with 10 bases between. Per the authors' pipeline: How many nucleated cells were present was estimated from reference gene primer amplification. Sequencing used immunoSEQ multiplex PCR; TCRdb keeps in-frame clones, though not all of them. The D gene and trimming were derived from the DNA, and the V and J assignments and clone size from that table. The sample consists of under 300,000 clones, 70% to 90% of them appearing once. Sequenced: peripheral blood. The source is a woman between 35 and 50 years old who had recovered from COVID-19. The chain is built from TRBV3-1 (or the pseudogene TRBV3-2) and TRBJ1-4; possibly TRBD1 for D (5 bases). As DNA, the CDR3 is TGTGCCAGCAGCCAAGCGGGCGGGGGTAATGAAAAACTGTTTTTT. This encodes CASSQAGGGNEKLFF.